Presented here are 20 T cell receptor beta chains from one specimen sequenced in a study of T cells in Graves' hyperthyroidism and ophthalmopathy (dated by TCRdb to between 2019 and 2020). Libraries were constructed by multiplex PCR. The sample was run on an Illumina HiSeq 2000. The TCR beta CDR3 regions were amplified from the RNA transcripts. The TCR CDR3 was subjected to a first round of RT-PCR using the HTBI primer set and the Qiagen OneStep RT-PCR kit. In TCRdb, the public reads were trimmed at Q25 with fastp and aligned with MiXCR, with productive beta chains retained. Each CDR3 protein gets just one entry, which takes the most common genes and DNA from the rows behind it. The sample table lists 200,000 or so distinct CDR3 sequences, about 17% of them with a count of one. Jointly, the top ten make up roughly 49% of the sample. Sequences were obtained from blood. The receptor source for this set is a woman aged 45-65 years with Graves' hyperthyroidism.

The table lists this clonotype with many counts. The rearrangement joins TRBV27 to TRBJ1-1, with unresolved D. The V gene lost 3 bases and the J gene lost 0 bases, with 5 bases spanning the gap. The CDR3 loop spans 13 amino acids. Looked up from germline, CDR1 is MNHEY and CDR2 is SMNVEV (reference sequence). CDR3 DNA: TGTGCCAGCAGTTTTGTGATGAACACTGAAGCTTTCTTT. This sequence encodes CASSFVMNTEAFF.

The sample holds a few counts of this clonotype. This rearrangement joins TRBV4-2 to TRBJ2-1, with TRBD2 matching over 11 bases. Germline CDR1 reads LGHNA; CDR2 reads YNFKEQ. CDR3 length: 17 residues. J lost 6 bases, V lost 3 bases, and 10 bases had no gene match. The CDR3 DNA reads as TGTGCCAGCAGCCACGCATTGGGGACTAGCGGATCCAATGAGCAGTTCTTC. Translated: CASSHALGTSGSNEQFF.

Many counts were recorded for this clonotype. V and J are TRBV19 and TRBJ2-5; D is possibly TRBD1 (5 bases). The CDR3 consists of 15 residues. V was pared by 0 bases and J by 1 base, with 9 bases between. Germline CDR1 LNHDA, CDR2 SQIVND (reference sequence). CDR3 sequence (DNA): TGTGCCAGTAGTATAGACCCGACAGTCCAAGAGACCCAGTACTTC. It yields the protein CASSIDPTVQETQYF.

Many counts were recorded for this clonotype. The chain uses TRBV11-1 and TRBJ2-1, with D possibly TRBD2 on 6 matching bases. Germline CDR1 is SGHAT and CDR2 is FQDESV (reference sequence). Deletions cut 5 bases from V and 4 bases from J, with 21 bases between. The CDR3 spans 17 residues. The CDR3 DNA reads TGTGCCAGCAGCCAGTTCATGGTTAGCGGAATATACAATGAGCAGTTCTTC. Translated, it gives CASSQFMVSGIYNEQFF.

The chain couples TRBV9 to TRBJ2-7; no reliable D call. The ends were cut back, 0 bases at V and 0 bases at J, with 10 bases in the middle. CDR1 is SGDLS, CDR2 YYNGEE, per germline. This CDR3 has 15 amino acids. In nucleotides, the CDR3 is TGTGCCAGCAGCGTAGAGGCCGCTAGCTCCTACGAGCAGTACTTC. It codes for CASSVEAASSYEQYF.

This chain uses TRBV11-2 with TRBJ2-1, with TRBD2 matching 8 bases. Trimming removed 4 bases from V and 10 bases from J; junction bases left unmatched: 12. The germline gives CDR1 SGHAT, CDR2 FQNNGV. The CDR3 is 15 amino acids. CDR3 residues: CASSWGLGPFGEQFF. In nucleotides, the CDR3 is TGTGCCAGCAGCTGGGGACTAGGTCCTTTCGGCGAGCAGTTCTTC.

The chain is built from TRBV11-1 and TRBJ2-1; TRBD2 aligns across 11 bases. The CDR3 extends over 16 amino acids. The V and J ends lost 1 base and 9 bases, in that order; junction bases with no gene match: 8. Germline V gene lookup returns CDR1 SGHAT and CDR2 FQDESV (reference sequence). CDR3 sequence reads: CASSLGGTSGHSEQFF. CDR3 nucleotides: TGTGCCAGCAGCTTAGGCGGGACTAGCGGCCACTCTGAGCAGTTCTTC.

There are many counts of this clonotype. The gene calls are TRBV11-3 and TRBJ1-3; D not resolved. This CDR3 contains 14 residues. Trimming pared 2 bases from V and 2 bases from J, leaving 7 bases between. The V gene's germline CDR1 is SGHNT and CDR2 YENEEA. The DNA for the CDR3 is TGTGCCAGCAGCTTACCCGGGGCTGGAAACACCATATATTTT. Its protein product is CASSLPGAGNTIYF.

This clonotype was seen repeatedly, ten times or more. A junction boundary mismatches the germline segment, possibly from a read error. The chain carries TRBV27 and TRBJ2-3, with 8 positions matching TRBD2. This CDR3 has 14 residues. CDR1 and CDR2 from the germline V gene are MNHEY and SMNVEV (reference sequence). The CDR3 sequence is CASSTSGSTDTQYF. In DNA, the CDR3 is TGCGCCAGCAGCACTAGCGGAAGCACAGATACGCAGTATTTT.

Regarding this clonotype: Being one base from a much bigger clone, this may be a read error. V and J are TRBV27 and TRBJ1-1; D gene uncertain. Germline V gene data show CDR1 as MNHEY and CDR2 as SMNVEV (reference sequence). CDR3 size: 14 residues. This CDR3 is CTSSLRAPIAEAFF. The CDR3 coding sequence is TGTACCAGCAGTTTGAGGGCGCCGATCGCTGAAGCTTTCTTT.

This clonotype was counted ten times or more. This chain connects TRBV6-1 to TRBJ2-3; the match to TRBD2 covers 12 bases. Germline-derived CDR1 and CDR2 are MNHNS and SASEGT. CDR3 length: 17 residues. The V and J ends lost 4 bases and 0 bases, in that order; junction bases with no gene match: 5. CDR3 bases: TGTGCCAGCAGTGCTTTCGGACTAGCGGGAAGCACAGATACGCAGTATTTT. It yields the protein CASSAFGLAGSTDTQYF.

Concerning this clonotype: Given a much more abundant clone one base away, this may be a read error. This chain connects TRBV6-2 or TRBV6-3 to TRBJ1-1, with 7 bases identical to TRBD1. The germline V gene encodes CDR1 MNHEY and CDR2 SVGEGT. The CDR3 length is 14 residues. V was clipped by 8 bases and J by 1 base; unmatched bases: 7. CDR3 bases: TGTGCCAGCGGAAGGGGACAGACGAACACTGAAGCTTTCTTT. This codes for CASGRGQTNTEAFF.

This clonotype came up many times. The rearrangement joins TRBV11-2 to TRBJ1-4; D gene uncertain. Trimming stripped 4 bases from V and 8 bases from J, with 8 bases between. The CDR3 extends over 12 amino acids. The V gene's germline CDR1 is SGHAT and CDR2 FQNNGV. The CDR3 loop is CASSSLGEKLFF. Written as DNA, the CDR3 is TGTGCCAGCAGCTCACTAGGGGAAAAACTGTTTTTT.

The CDR3 loop reads CASSLTGQGGYEQYF. As DNA, the CDR3 is TGTGCCAGCAGCTTAACGGGACAGGGTGGCTACGAGCAGTACTTC. V usage is TRBV7-9 and J usage is TRBJ2-7; 9 nucleotides line up with TRBD1. The J segment lost 3 bases and the V segment lost 2 bases, leaving 5 bases of the junction unmatched. There are 15 residues in the CDR3. From germline, CDR1 is SEHNR and CDR2 FQNEAQ (reference sequence).

This clonotype has just a few counts. The chain links TRBV29-1 to TRBJ1-5, with TRBD1 matching 8 bases. V lost 1 base and J lost 4; bases outside the gene matches: 6. Germline assignment: CDR1 SQVTM and CDR2 ANQGSEA. This CDR3 contains 15 residues. The CDR3, as DNA: TGCAGCGTTGAAGCCCGGGACAGGTTGAATCAGCCCCAGCATTTT. This gives the protein CSVEARDRLNQPQHF.

This clonotype was counted a few times. The rearrangement joins TRBV7-6 to TRBJ1-1, with 8 bases fitting TRBD1. Germline assignment: CDR1 SGHVS and CDR2 FNYEAQ. The ends lost 5 bases at V and 2 bases at J; junction bases unmatched: 10. The CDR3 length is 16 residues. Here the CDR3 DNA reads TGTGCCAGCAGCCCCCGGACAGGGCCCATAAACACTGAAGCTTTCTTT. It encodes CASSPRTGPINTEAFF.

The table lists this clonotype with many counts. The chain employs TRBV7-2 and TRBJ2-7, with 10 bases aligning to TRBD1. V lost 6 bases, J lost 4 bases, and 15 bases stayed unmatched. The V gene's germline CDR1 is SGHTA and CDR2 FQGNSA. This CDR3 spans 17 amino acids. The CDR3 nucleotides are TGTGCCAGCAGGGCCGGACAGGGGGTCGGGAGTAAGTACGAGCAGTACTTC. Residues: CASRAGQGVGSKYEQYF.

CDR3: CASSQRTGETQYF. CDR3 bases: TGTGCCAGCAGCCAAAGGACAGGGGAGACCCAGTACTTC. The rearrangement links TRBV3-1 to TRBJ2-5; 8 bases are shared with TRBD1. V shed 2 bases, J shed 5 bases, and the junction held 1 base outside the gene matches. The CDR3 sequence is 13 residues long. Germline assignment: CDR1 LGHDT and CDR2 YNNKEL (reference sequence).

This clonotype has a count of ten or more. The V call is TRBV29-1, the J call TRBJ2-1; 9 bases match TRBD2. V dropped 5 bases and J dropped 4; count of bases not matched to a gene: 6. This CDR3 spans 14 amino acids. Per the germline V gene, CDR1 is SQVTM and CDR2 is ANQGSEA. The CDR3 here is CSVQTSGVYNEQFF. As DNA, the CDR3 is TGCAGCGTTCAGACTAGCGGAGTGTACAATGAGCAGTTCTTC.

As regards this clonotype: Relative to the germline gene, one junction end is altered; a read error may explain this. J is TRBJ2-1 and V is TRBV7-9; 10 nucleotides align to TRBD1. The CDR3 has 15 amino acids. Germline CDR1 is SEHNR and CDR2 is FQNEAQ (reference sequence). This CDR3 reads CAGSYGTGEVDEQFF. In DNA, the CDR3 is TGTGCCGGCAGCTACGGGACAGGGGAAGTGGATGAGCAGTTCTTC.